These 29 T cell receptor beta chains share one sample of origin, sequenced in a study of identical twins. A single record per CDR3 protein comes from TCRdb applying MiXCR to the 5' RACE reads. The repertoire has 600,000 to 850,000 distinct CDR3 sequences, 15% to 20% of them found once; the top ten carry around 14%. This sample was shared with a second study, whose subject was T cells expressing NK-cell markers.

Sequencing input: PBMCs. These receptors all come from a woman under 30 in good health.

This clonotype was observed many times. V usage is TRBV6-5 and J usage is TRBJ2-7; 9 bases line up with TRBD1. Germline V lookup: CDR1 MNHEY, CDR2 SVGAGI. The CDR3 is 16 amino acids. V lost 1 base, J lost 7 bases, and 11 bases stayed unmatched. The CDR3 nucleotides read TGTGCCAGCAGTTACTTCTTGCCGGGACAGGGTTCGGAGCAGTACTTC. Amino acid sequence: CASSYFLPGQGSEQYF.

The table lists this clonotype with a few counts. V is TRBV3-1 and J is TRBJ2-7, with 7 bases aligning to TRBD1. The J segment lost 8 bases and the V segment lost 2 bases, leaving 6 bases of the junction unmatched. This CDR3 is built from 13 residues. From germline, CDR1 is LGHDT and CDR2 YNNKEL (reference sequence). This CDR3 reads CASSQTRDSQQYF. The CDR3 DNA sequence: TGTGCCAGCAGCCAAACCCGGGACAGCCAGCAGTACTTC.

This chain links TRBV5-1 with TRBJ2-3, with TRBD1 matching over 8 bases. Trimming at V came to 3 bases and at J to 6 bases, leaving 6 bases not matched to a gene. Germline CDR1 SGHRS, CDR2 YFSETQ. The CDR3 covers 14 residues. CDR3 amino acids: CASSSGQGYDTQYF. For the CDR3, the DNA is TGCGCCAGCAGCTCTGGACAGGGCTACGATACGCAGTATTTT.

This clonotype was counted only a few times. This chain connects TRBV4-3 to TRBJ2-4; 9 bases are shared with TRBD1. From germline, CDR1 is LGHNA and CDR2 YSLEER. This CDR3 has 17 amino acids. J lost 7 bases, V lost 4 bases, and 14 bases had no gene match. The CDR3 nucleotides are TGCGCCAGCAGCCGGACACCGACAGGGGGGATTTTCAACATTCAGTACTTC. Encoded protein: CASSRTPTGGIFNIQYF.

The chain recombines TRBV6-5 with TRBJ2-7; 7 bases are a match to TRBD1. V lost 0 bases and J lost 12; bases outside the gene matches: 11. Germline assignment: CDR1 MNHEY and CDR2 SVGAGI. The CDR3 has 14 residues. In DNA, the CDR3 is TGTGCCAGCAGTTACTCCCGGGACAGCATGAGCCTGTACTTC. Translating it yields CASSYSRDSMSLYF.

Remarks on this clonotype: A read error is possible here, since a much larger clone lies one base away. This CDR3 reads CASSSSVLAFNEQFF. The CDR3 bases are TGTGCCAGCAGTTCCTCGGTTCTAGCGTTCAATGAGCAGTTCTTC. This chain uses TRBV12-3 or TRBV12-4 with TRBJ2-1, with D maybe TRBD2 (6 bases). CDR3 size: 15 residues. V lost 4 bases and J lost 6, with 16 bases in between.

This clonotype was counted between two and nine times. V and J are TRBV7-9 and TRBJ1-2; D gene ambiguous. Germline V gene lookup returns CDR1 SEHNR and CDR2 FQNEAQ (reference sequence). The CDR3 has 14 amino acids. V was pared by 5 bases and J by 6 bases, with 16 bases between. DNA of the CDR3: TGTGCCAGCAGCCCCCCCAGGTTTGATGATGGCTACACCTTC. It yields the protein CASSPPRFDDGYTF.

This clonotype was seen only a few times. The V and J genes are TRBV20-1 and TRBJ2-7; 14 nucleotides line up with TRBD2. J was trimmed by 5 bases and V by 0 bases; bases with no gene match: 9. Germline values: CDR1 DFQATT, CDR2 SNEGSKA (reference sequence). This CDR3 contains 17 residues. CDR3 amino acids: CSARDLGTSGSLDEQYF. The CDR3 region has the DNA TGCAGTGCTAGAGATCTCGGGACTAGCGGGAGTCTAGACGAGCAGTACTTC.

This clonotype was seen many times. The chain couples TRBV5-6 to TRBJ1-2; 7 bases are shared with TRBD1. The CDR3 has 16 amino acids. Germline lookup yields CDR1 SGHDT and CDR2 YYEEEE. V was clipped by 4 bases and J by 0 bases; unmatched bases: 9. The CDR3 DNA reads TGTGCCAGCAGCCAACAGACAGGGAGAACTAACTATGGCTACACCTTC. This encodes CASSQQTGRTNYGYTF.

This clonotype has only a few counts. The V and J genes are TRBV3-1 and TRBJ1-3, with D tentatively TRBD1 (6 bases). The CDR3 extends over 18 amino acids. Trimming cost V 0 bases and J 0 bases, with 15 bases left between them. Per the germline V gene, CDR1 is LGHDT and CDR2 is YNNKEL (reference sequence). The CDR3 sequence: CASSQESTGSFSGNTIYF. The CDR3 nucleotides are TGTGCCAGCAGCCAAGAATCGACAGGTTCCTTCTCTGGAAACACCATATATTTT.

The chain has TRBV12-3 or TRBV12-4 and TRBJ2-3, with TRBD2 matching over 8 bases. The trim removed 2 bases at V and 4 bases at J, leaving 5 bases unmatched. This CDR3 comprises 15 residues. The CDR3 loop is CASSLWAGGADTQYF. For the CDR3, the DNA is TGTGCCAGCAGTTTATGGGCGGGGGGCGCAGATACGCAGTATTTT.

The chain combines TRBV18 with TRBJ2-6; D call uncertain. With 1 base removed from V and 0 bases from J, the gap between germline ends came to 10 bases. CDR1 and CDR2 from the germline V gene are KGHSH and LQKENI. The CDR3 totals 17 residues. The CDR3 coding sequence is TGTGCCAGCTCACCACGGTTTGGGAACTCTGGGGCCAACGTCCTGACTTTC. It translates to CASSPRFGNSGANVLTF.

The chain has TRBV20-1 and TRBJ2-5; 7 bases are shared with TRBD1. Germline CDR1 and CDR2: DFQATT and SNEGSKA (reference sequence). CDR3 length: 14 amino acids. The J segment lost 4 bases and the V segment lost 0 bases, leaving 5 bases of the junction unmatched. The CDR3 nucleotides read TGCAGTGCTAGAGATTCAGGGGGAGTAGAGACCCAGTACTTC. It is translated as CSARDSGGVETQYF.

This chain connects TRBV11-2 to TRBJ2-5, with D tentatively TRBD2 (6 bases). The CDR3 runs 15 residues. The germline V gene has CDR1 SGHAT and CDR2 FQNNGV. Trimming took off 7 bases at V and 2 bases at J, with 17 bases between the two ends. Here the CDR3 reads CASNQGWGLQETQYF. In DNA form, the CDR3 reads TGTGCCAGCAATCAGGGATGGGGACTTCAAGAGACCCAGTACTTC.

The V gene is TRBV5-1, the J gene TRBJ2-5; no clear D gene. Per germline, CDR1 SGHRS and CDR2 YFSETQ. The CDR3 length is 14 residues. The V and J ends lost 1 base and 5 bases respectively, with 12 bases between them. CDR3 sequence reads: CASSLFSLVETQYF. The CDR3 coding sequence is TGCGCCAGCAGCTTGTTCTCGTTGGTGGAGACCCAGTACTTC.

The J gene is TRBJ2-7, the V gene TRBV5-1, with D perhaps matching TRBD1 (6 bases). Trimming removed 1 base at V and 3 bases at J, with 20 bases between. The V gene's germline CDR1 is SGHRS and CDR2 YFSETQ. The CDR3 has 17 amino acids. CDR3 protein: CASSLRVGAGDVYEQYF. For the CDR3, the DNA is TGCGCCAGCAGCTTGCGGGTTGGGGCAGGGGACGTCTACGAGCAGTACTTC.

V gene TRBV6-6 combines with J gene TRBJ2-7; D is unresolved. This CDR3 has 11 amino acids. V was trimmed by 0 bases and J by 7 bases, leaving 4 bases between them. CDR1 MNHNY and CDR2 SVGAGI come from the germline V gene (reference sequence). CDR3 sequence (DNA): TGTGCCAGCAGTTACTCAGTAGAGCAGTACTTC. This codes for CASSYSVEQYF.

This clonotype showed up just a few times. The chain is built from TRBV5-1 and TRBJ2-1; TRBD2 agrees at 7 bases. V was pared by 4 bases and J by 10 bases, with 11 bases of the junction left unmatched. Germline loops: CDR1 SGHRS, CDR2 YFSETQ. This CDR3 spans 14 amino acids. The CDR3 region has the DNA TGCGCCAGCAGCAGAGCGGGGCCAAGGATGGAGCAGTTCTTC. This codes for CASSRAGPRMEQFF.

CDR3 protein: CSASKGSTTNEKLFF. The CDR3 bases are TGCAGTGCTAGTAAGGGGTCTACAACTAATGAAAAACTGTTTTTT. The V gene is TRBV20-1, the J gene TRBJ1-4, with D possibly TRBD1 on 5 matching bases. There are 15 residues in the CDR3. Germline V gene sequence: CDR1 DFQATT, CDR2 SNEGSKA (reference sequence). V dropped 3 bases and J dropped 0 bases, with 11 bases sitting between them.

This clonotype appeared a few times. The V and J genes are TRBV7-2 and TRBJ2-1, with D perhaps TRBD2 (6 bases). This CDR3 spans 16 amino acids. The germline gives CDR1 SGHTA, CDR2 FQGNSA. V lost 5 bases, J lost 0 bases, and 14 bases lay in between. CDR3 DNA: TGTGCCAGCAGCCTTAGCGGACTAAGCTCCTACAATGAGCAGTTCTTC. Protein: CASSLSGLSSYNEQFF.

V is TRBV20-1 and J is TRBJ2-1; D may be TRBD2 (5 bases). This CDR3 is 15 amino acids long. The germline V gene has CDR1 DFQATT and CDR2 SNEGSKA (reference sequence). Trimming removed 0 bases from V and 8 bases from J, with 17 bases in between. CDR3 bases: TGCAGTGCTAGAGACAGGACTGGGCCCATGTATGAGCAGTTCTTC. It yields the protein CSARDRTGPMYEQFF.

This clonotype was seen a handful of times. V is TRBV7-2 and J is TRBJ2-3, with 8 bases identical to TRBD2. CDR1 is SGHTA and CDR2 is FQGNSA in the germline V gene. J gave up 1 base and V 3 bases, and 6 bases lay outside the gene matches. The CDR3 is made up of 16 amino acids. In DNA, the CDR3 is TGTGCCAGCAGCTTGGGTCGGGGGGGGCGCACAGATACGCAGTATTTT. This encodes CASSLGRGGRTDTQYF.

This clonotype was seen only a few times. The genes are TRBV20-1 and TRBJ2-7, with TRBD2 as a possible D gene (7 bases). This CDR3 is built from 15 residues. V lost 0 bases to trimming and J lost 3 bases, with 15 bases between them. Germline V lookup: CDR1 DFQATT, CDR2 SNEGSKA (reference sequence). The CDR3 nucleotides are TGCAGTGCTAGAGAATCTGGGCGGGGGCGCTACGAGCAGTACTTC. It encodes CSARESGRGRYEQYF.

The chain combines TRBV29-1 with TRBJ2-5; D remains unclear. The ends were cut back, 6 bases at V and 9 bases at J, with 5 bases in the middle. Germline CDR1 is SQVTM and CDR2 is ANQGSEA. The CDR3 runs to 8 residues. The CDR3 region has the DNA TGCAGCGTCGAGGCCCAGTACTTC. This gives the protein CSVEAQYF.

The sample holds a few counts of this clonotype. This rearrangement joins TRBV7-2 to TRBJ1-2, with D hard to call. V shed 0 bases and J shed 4 bases, with 12 bases lying between them. The CDR3 sequence is 15 residues long. From germline, CDR1 is SGHTA and CDR2 FQGNSA. Here the CDR3 DNA reads TGTGCCAGCAGCTTAGCGCCAGTGGGAAGCTATGGCTACACCTTC. Protein product: CASSLAPVGSYGYTF.

This clonotype was recorded at least ten times. The rearrangement links TRBV12-3 or TRBV12-4 to TRBJ2-5; 9 nucleotides align to TRBD2. V shed 5 bases and J 5 bases; nucleotides not matched to a gene: 9. CDR3 length: 15 amino acids. DNA for the CDR3: TGTGCCAGCAGTCGGGAAAGCGGGAGGCTTGAGACCCAGTACTTC. Translating gives CASSRESGRLETQYF.

The chain employs TRBV5-5 and TRBJ2-5; D is ambiguous. This CDR3 is 11 amino acids long. V shed 9 bases and J shed 5 bases, with 11 bases lying between them. CDR1 is SGHKS, CDR2 YYEKEE, per germline (reference sequence). This CDR3 reads CATESHETQYF. The CDR3 DNA reads TGTGCCACGGAATCTCATGAGACCCAGTACTTC.

This clonotype was seen more than once but under ten times. In nucleotides, the CDR3 is TGTGCCAGCAGTTACTCGTTATTAGCGGGAGAAGTTTCCTACAATGAGCAGTTCTTC. It specifies CASSYSLLAGEVSYNEQFF. The J gene is TRBJ2-1, the V gene TRBV6-5, with 9 bases identical to TRBD2. Germline V CDR1 and CDR2: MNHEY, SVGAGI. Trimming removed 0 bases from V and 1 base from J; junction bases left unmatched: 10. There are 19 residues in the CDR3.

The chain carries TRBV27 and TRBJ1-1, with a possible D match to TRBD1 (5 bases). The V gene's germline CDR1 is MNHEY and CDR2 SMNVEV (reference sequence). V was pared by 3 bases and J by 2 bases, with 13 bases between. The length of the CDR3 is 15 residues. The CDR3 coding sequence is TGTGCCAGCAGTTTCTCGAGACAGAGTAACACTGAAGCTTTCTTT. Translation gives CASSFSRQSNTEAFF.